The 13 T cell receptor beta chains reported below all come from one sample, sequenced in a study of cytomegalovirus exposure and HLA in healthy donors. PCR was performed using 60 Vbeta and 13 Jbeta primers. Repertoires were generated with immunoSEQ multiplex PCR, while TCRdb's copy carries only in-frame clones and drops some. The repertoire has 100,000 to 120,000 clones, approximately 80% of them found once; the top ten carry under 1.5%. The specimen was PBMCs. All receptors come from a man aged 25 to 45 in good health and CMV-seronegative.

Written as DNA, the CDR3 is TGTGCCAGCAGTTTAGGGACAGGGGGTTTCTCAGATACGCAGTATTTT. As protein: CASSLGTGGFSDTQYF. The V and J genes are TRBV27 and TRBJ2-3; TRBD1 agrees at 11 bases. CDR3 size: 16 residues. Germline V gene sequence: CDR1 MNHEY, CDR2 SMNVEV (reference sequence). The junction had 5 bases not matched to a gene; V was cut back by 2 bases and J by 4 bases.

The V call is TRBV6-5, the J call TRBJ1-6, with 10 bases aligning to TRBD1. The V segment lost 6 bases and the J segment 5 bases; nucleotides outside the gene matches: 4. This CDR3 contains 15 residues. Germline CDR1 is MNHEY and CDR2 is SVGAGI. The CDR3, as DNA: TGTGCCAGCAGATCCGGGACAGGGGATAATTCACCCCTCCACTTT. Its translation: CASRSGTGDNSPLHF.

V is TRBV7-9 and J is TRBJ2-5; TRBD2 matches 10 bases. This CDR3 has 16 amino acids. V shed 4 bases and J 1 base; nucleotides not matched to a gene: 6. CDR1 and CDR2 from the germline V gene are SEHNR and FQNEAQ (reference sequence). The CDR3: CASSYSRTSGQETQYF. The CDR3 DNA reads TGTGCCAGCAGCTATAGTCGGACTAGCGGCCAAGAGACCCAGTACTTC.

This chain uses TRBV6-6 with TRBJ1-4; D gene unclear. CDR1 and CDR2 from the germline V gene are MNHNY and SVGAGI (reference sequence). The CDR3 is 13 residues long. The ends were cut back, 6 bases at V and 2 bases at J, with 7 bases in the middle. In nucleotides, the CDR3 is TGTGCCAGCAGCGCGGCTACTAATGAAAAACTGTTTTTT. Protein product: CASSAATNEKLFF.

This clone was seen only once. The rearrangement links TRBV6-5 to TRBJ2-7; 8 positions agree with TRBD1. J lost 2 bases, V lost 7 bases, and 10 bases had no gene match. The CDR3 loop spans 15 amino acids. Germline-derived CDR1 and CDR2 are MNHEY and SVGAGI. The DNA of the CDR3 is TGTGCCAGCATTCACACCCGGGACAGGCCCTACGAGCAGTACTTC. Its protein is CASIHTRDRPYEQYF.

The chain uses TRBV29-1 and TRBJ1-2; TRBD1 agrees at 7 bases. The germline CDR1 and CDR2 sequences are SQVTM and ANQGSEA. The CDR3 runs to 12 residues. Trimming at V came to 4 bases and at J to 1 base, leaving 0 bases not matched to a gene. As DNA, the CDR3 is TGCAGCGTTGGGGACAGTAACTATGGCTACACCTTC. Amino acids: CSVGDSNYGYTF.

The rearrangement uses TRBV9 and TRBJ2-7; TRBD1 agrees at 8 bases. Germline V gene data show CDR1 as SGDLS and CDR2 as YYNGEE. Trimming at V came to 7 bases and at J to 4 bases, leaving 4 bases not matched to a gene. CDR3 length equals 12 residues. This chain's CDR3 is CASSTGGYEQYF. DNA of the CDR3: TGTGCCAGCTCAACAGGGGGGTACGAGCAGTACTTC.

The chain couples TRBV7-2 to TRBJ2-3, with TRBD2 matching 8 bases. The germline gives CDR1 SGHTA, CDR2 FQGNSA. Germline trimming cut 2 bases from V and 5 bases from J; bases unmatched to any gene: 6. This CDR3 has 15 amino acids. CDR3 sequence reads: CASSLRAGVRDTQYF. The CDR3 DNA reads TGTGCCAGCAGCTTAAGAGCGGGGGTAAGAGATACGCAGTATTTT.

This clone came up a few times. This chain joins TRBV10-3 and TRBJ2-1; a possible D gene is TRBD2 (5 bases). There are 18 residues in the CDR3. Trimming removed 3 bases from V and 4 bases from J, with 22 bases in between. Germline V gene lookup returns CDR1 ENHRY and CDR2 SYGVKD. This chain's CDR3 is CAISDQKGGGFSYNEQFF. CDR3 coding DNA: TGTGCCATCAGTGACCAGAAGGGTGGAGGATTCTCGTACAATGAGCAGTTCTTC.

CDR3 nucleotide sequence: TGTGCCAGCAGCTTAGATTGGACAGAAGAGAACACTGAAGCTTTCTTT. This gives the protein CASSLDWTEENTEAFF. The chain couples TRBV11-2 to TRBJ1-1; tentative D call: TRBD1 (6 bases). The CDR3 is 16 amino acids. The germline CDR1 and CDR2 sequences are SGHAT and FQNNGV. Trimming took off 0 bases at V and 1 base at J, with 12 bases between the two ends.

The rearrangement links TRBV7-9 to TRBJ1-3; TRBD1 matches at 9 bases. From germline, CDR1 is SEHNR and CDR2 FQNEAQ (reference sequence). The V segment lost 2 bases and the J segment 3 bases; nucleotides outside the gene matches: 11. This CDR3 comprises 18 residues. The CDR3 sequence is CASSLTAVQGANGNTIYF. The CDR3 DNA sequence: TGTGCCAGCAGCTTAACAGCCGTACAGGGGGCAAATGGAAACACCATATATTTT.

DNA of the CDR3: TGTGCCAGCACTTTGACGGGACAGGTGAACACTGAAGCTTTCTTT. The encoded protein is CASTLTGQVNTEAFF. The chain employs TRBV28 and TRBJ1-1; 8 bases line up with TRBD1. Germline CDR1 and CDR2: MDHEN and SYDVKM. J gave up 0 bases and V 7 bases, and 7 bases lay outside the gene matches. The CDR3 has 15 residues.

The CDR3 DNA sequence: TGTGCCAGCAGCCAAGTCGCATCAAGCGGTGGCTACACCTTC. It yields the protein CASSQVASSGGYTF. This rearrangement joins TRBV14 to TRBJ1-2; no clear D. The CDR3 covers 14 residues. The germline V gene encodes CDR1 SGHDN and CDR2 FVKESK. V was trimmed by 1 base and J by 7 bases, leaving 13 bases between them.